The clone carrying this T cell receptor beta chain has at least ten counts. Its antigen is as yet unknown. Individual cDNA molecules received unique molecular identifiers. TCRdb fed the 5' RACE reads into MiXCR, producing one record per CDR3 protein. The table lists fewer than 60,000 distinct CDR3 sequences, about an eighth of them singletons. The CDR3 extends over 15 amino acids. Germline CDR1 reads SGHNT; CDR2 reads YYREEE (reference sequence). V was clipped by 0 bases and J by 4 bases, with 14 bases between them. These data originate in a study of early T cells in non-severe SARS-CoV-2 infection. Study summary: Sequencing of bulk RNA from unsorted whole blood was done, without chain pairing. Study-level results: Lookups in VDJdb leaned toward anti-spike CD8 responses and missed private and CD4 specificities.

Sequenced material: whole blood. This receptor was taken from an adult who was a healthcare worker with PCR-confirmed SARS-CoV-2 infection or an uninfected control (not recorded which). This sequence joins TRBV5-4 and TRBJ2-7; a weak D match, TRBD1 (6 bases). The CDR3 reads CASSLVEGGRYEQYF. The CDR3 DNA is TGTGCCAGCAGCTTGGTGGAAGGGGGAAGGTACGAGCAGTACTTC. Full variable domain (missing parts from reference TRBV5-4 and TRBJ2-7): ETGVTQSPTHLIKTRGQQVTLRCSSQSGHNTVSWYQQALGQGPQFIFQYYREEENGRGNFPPRFSGLQFPNYSSELNVNALELDDSALYLCASSLVEGGRYEQYFGPGTRLTVT.